The entry below gives a single T cell receptor beta chain sequence along with its context. Antigen specificity is unknown. The entry originates in a study of T-cell reconstitution after alpha-beta-depleted transplantation in children. Study findings and constraints: T-cell numbers and diversity, one year after transplant, stemmed largely from T cells that were newly produced.

Germline lookup yields CDR1 MGHRA and CDR2 YSYEKL. There are 16 residues in the CDR3. V was trimmed by 1 base and J by 4 bases, leaving 15 bases between them. The TCRbeta library was prepared with unique molecular identifiers. TCRdb ran MiXCR on the PCR reads and lists one entry per CDR3 protein. This sample has about 980,000 distinct CDR3 sequences, with 25% to 30% found just once. This receptor was identified in a boy under two years old who had a stem cell transplant for SCID, so the T cells may come from the graft donor. The chain recombines TRBV4-1 with TRBJ2-3, with a possible D match to TRBD1 (5 bases). This sample comprised PBMCs, mostly from graft donor cells, obtained 360 days after TCRalphabeta/CD19-depleted stem cell transplant. CDR3 protein: CASSQVVAGQADTQYF. The CDR3, as DNA: TGCGCCAGCAGCCAAGTGGTGGCAGGGCAGGCAGATACGCAGTATTTT.